This T cell receptor beta chain was observed in a study of blood T cell repertoires in COVID-19. As for the study in general: The study drew acute and convalescent COVID-19 samples from the United States, Italy and Spain. Sources were T cells, B-cell-depleted T cells, or PBMCs; the material itself was cDNA or gDNA.

CDR3 length equals 15 residues. V lost 1 base to trimming and J lost 3 bases, with 13 bases between them. Germline V gene lookup returns CDR1 SGHVS and CDR2 FQNEAQ. The method was immunoSEQ multiplex PCR; TCRdb's version includes in-frame clones alone and lacks a portion of them. The top ten hold roughly 5% of the sample, which has approximately 40,000 clones, roughly nine tenths seen once. This clonotype was sampled from a human donor in a cohort sampled during active COVID-19. The V call is TRBV7-8, the J call TRBJ2-7; TRBD2 might be the D (5 bases). Sequenced material: peripheral blood. Here the CDR3 DNA reads TGTGCCAGCAGCTTAGAACCCGGGATCTACTACGAGCAGTACTTC. It yields the protein CASSLEPGIYYEQYF.